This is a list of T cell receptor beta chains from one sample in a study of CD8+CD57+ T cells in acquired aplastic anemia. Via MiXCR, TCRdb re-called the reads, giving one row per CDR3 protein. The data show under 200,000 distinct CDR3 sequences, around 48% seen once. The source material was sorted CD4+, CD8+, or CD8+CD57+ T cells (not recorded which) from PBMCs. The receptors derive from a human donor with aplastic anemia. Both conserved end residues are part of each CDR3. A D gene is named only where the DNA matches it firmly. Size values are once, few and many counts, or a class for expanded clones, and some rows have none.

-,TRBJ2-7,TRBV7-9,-,CASSSPSDYEQYF,TGTGCCAGCAGCTCCCCGAGCGACTACGAGCAGTACTTC
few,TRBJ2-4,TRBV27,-,CASSLYPGGIQYF,TGTGCCAGCAGTTTATACCCTGGTGGGATTCAGTACTTC
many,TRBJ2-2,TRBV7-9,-,CASRTGPELFF,TGTGCCAGCAGGACGGGACCTGAGCTGTTTTTT
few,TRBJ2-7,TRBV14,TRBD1,CASSPPGTGREQYF,TGTGCCAGCAGCCCCCCCGGGACAGGGCGTGAGCAGTACTTC
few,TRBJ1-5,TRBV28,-,CASSWAVPRKQPQHF,TGTGCCAGCAGTTGGGCGGTACCTCGGAAACAGCCCCAGCATTTT
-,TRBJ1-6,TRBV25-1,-,CASSEQGERSPLHF,TGTGCCAGCAGTGAACAGGGCGAACGTTCACCCCTCCACTTT
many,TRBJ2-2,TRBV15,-,CATSSGVGGWPGELFF,TGTGCCACCAGCAGTGGGGTTGGAGGTTGGCCCGGGGAGCTGTTTTTT
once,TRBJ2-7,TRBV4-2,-,CASSLGGAGLGEQYF,TGTGCCAGCAGCCTTGGGGGGGCAGGGCTGGGGGAGCAGTACTTC
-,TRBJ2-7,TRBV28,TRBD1,CASSPRDRVPWQYF,TGTGCCAGCAGTCCCCGGGACAGGGTACCGTGGCAGTACTTC
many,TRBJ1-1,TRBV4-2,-,CASSQLGRGVAEAFF,TGTGCCAGCAGCCAGTTGGGGAGGGGAGTCGCTGAAGCTTTCTTT
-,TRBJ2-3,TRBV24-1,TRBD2,CATSDLKSTSGPSTDTQYF,TGTGCCACCAGTGATCTCAAATCGACTAGCGGGCCTAGCACAGATACGCAGTATTTT
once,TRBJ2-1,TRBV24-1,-,CATSEGRETSEQFF,TGTGCCACCAGTGAGGGACGGGAAACTAGTGAGCAGTTCTTC
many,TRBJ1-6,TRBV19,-,CASSIDRFPNSPLHF,TGTGCCAGTAGTATAGACAGGTTCCCGAATTCACCCCTCCACTTT
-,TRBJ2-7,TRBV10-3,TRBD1,CAISEFGQGRGLEQYF,TGTGCCATCAGTGAGTTTGGACAGGGTAGGGGCCTCGAGCAGTACTTC
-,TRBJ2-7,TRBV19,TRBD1,CASSSPGQGQPYEQYF,TGTGCCAGTAGTTCACCAGGACAGGGTCAACCCTACGAGCAGTACTTC
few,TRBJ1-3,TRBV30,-,CAWDGQLSGNTIYF,TGTGCCTGGGACGGACAGCTCTCTGGAAACACCATATATTTT
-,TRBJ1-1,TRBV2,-,CASSAALGAEAFF,TGTGCCAGCAGCGCTGCCTTGGGGGCAGAAGCTTTCTTT
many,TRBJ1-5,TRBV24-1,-,CATSDLISNQPQHF,TGTGCCACCAGTGATTTGATTAGCAATCAGCCCCAGCATTTT
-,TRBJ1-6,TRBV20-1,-,CSASGISNSPLHF,TGCAGTGCTAGCGGGATCAGTAATTCACCCCTCCACTTT
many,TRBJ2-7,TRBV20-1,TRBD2,CSARTPTSGIHEQYF,TGCAGTGCTAGGACCCCGACTAGCGGGATCCACGAGCAGTACTTC
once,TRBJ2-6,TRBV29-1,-,CSASAPGANVLTF,TGCAGCGCCAGCGCCCCTGGGGCCAACGTCCTGACTTTC
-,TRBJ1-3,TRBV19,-,CASSIGATGSGNTIYF,TGTGCCAGTAGTATCGGGGCGACTGGCTCTGGAAACACCATATATTTT
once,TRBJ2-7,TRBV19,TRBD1,CASSDYPGGHEQYF,TGTGCCAGTAGTGACTACCCAGGGGGTCACGAGCAGTACTTC
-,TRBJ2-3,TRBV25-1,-,CASSEADTQYF,TGTGCCAGCAGTGAGGCAGATACGCAGTATTTT
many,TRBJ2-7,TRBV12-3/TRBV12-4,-,CASSFLRVHEQYF,TGTGCCAGCAGTTTCCTCCGGGTCCACGAGCAGTACTTC
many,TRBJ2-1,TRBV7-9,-,CASSLVGGEQFF,TGTGCCAGCAGCTTAGTAGGTGGCGAGCAGTTCTTC
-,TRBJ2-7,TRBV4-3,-,CASSQDVGGGYEQYF,TGCGCCAGCAGCCAAGACGTGGGCGGAGGCTACGAGCAGTACTTC
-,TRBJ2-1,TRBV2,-,CASSGADSSYNEQFF,TGTGCCAGCAGTGGAGCGGACAGCTCCTACAATGAGCAGTTCTTC
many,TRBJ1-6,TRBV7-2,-,CASSRGRGVQNF,TGTGCCAGCAGCCGCGGGCGAGGGGTCCAGAACTTT
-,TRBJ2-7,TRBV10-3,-,CAIRTTNSPGWYF,TGTGCCATCAGGACGACTAACTCCCCTGGTTGGTACTTC
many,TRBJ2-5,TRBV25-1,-,CASSSETQYF,TGTGCCAGCAGCAGCGAGACCCAGTACTTC
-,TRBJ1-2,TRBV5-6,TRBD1,CASSLDERQGNYGHTF,TGTGCCAGCAGCTTGGACGAAAGACAGGGGAACTATGGCCACACCTTC
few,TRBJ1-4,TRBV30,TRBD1,CAWGQGTLNEKLFF,TGTGCCTGGGGACAGGGTACGCTGAATGAAAAACTGTTTTTT
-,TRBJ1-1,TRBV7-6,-,CASSLAGADTEAFF,TGTGCCAGCAGCTTAGCGGGGGCGGACACTGAAGCTTTCTTT
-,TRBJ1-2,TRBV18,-,CASSPDNNGGYTF,TGTGCCAGCTCACCGGACAACAACGGGGGCTACACCTTC
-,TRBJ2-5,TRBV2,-,CASRPVREQETQYF,TGTGCCAGCAGGCCAGTCAGGGAGCAAGAGACCCAGTACTTC
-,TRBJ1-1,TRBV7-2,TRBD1,CASSLRGREAFF,TGTGCCAGCAGCCTCAGGGGGAGGGAAGCTTTCTTT
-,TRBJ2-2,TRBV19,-,CASTTFTGELFF,TGTGCCAGTACGACATTTACCGGGGAGCTGTTTTTT
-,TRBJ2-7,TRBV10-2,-,CASISGTDEQYF,TGCGCCAGCATTAGCGGGACAGACGAGCAGTACTTT
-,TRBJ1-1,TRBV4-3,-,CASSQDPGPANREAFF,TGCGCCAGCAGCCAAGATCCGGGGCCGGCCAACCGCGAAGCTTTCTTT
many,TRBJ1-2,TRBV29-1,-,CSVDGREGYGYTF,TGCAGCGTTGACGGCAGGGAAGGCTATGGCTACACCTTC
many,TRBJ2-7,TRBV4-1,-,CASSLLLSGLYEQYF,TGCGCCAGCAGCCTCCTGCTTTCGGGGCTCTACGAGCAGTACTTC
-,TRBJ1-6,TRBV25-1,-,CASSEGGDNSPLHF,TGTGCCAGCAGTGAGGGGGGCGATAATTCACCCCTCCACTTT
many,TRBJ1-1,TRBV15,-,CATSRDREGPNTEAFF,TGTGCCACCAGCAGAGATCGGGAAGGGCCGAACACTGAAGCTTTCTTT
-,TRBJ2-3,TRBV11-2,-,CASSSVPTDTQYF,TGTGCCAGCAGCTCAGTACCCACAGATACGCAGTATTTT
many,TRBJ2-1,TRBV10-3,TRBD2,CAISESKLAGVSNEQFF,TGTGCCATCAGTGAGTCCAAACTAGCGGGAGTGAGCAATGAGCAGTTCTTC
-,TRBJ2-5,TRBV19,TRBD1,CASSNLGQGTLKTQYF,TGTGCCAGTAGTAATCTGGGACAGGGGACATTAAAGACCCAGTACTTC
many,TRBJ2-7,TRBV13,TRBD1,CASSFRTGLTYEQYF,TGTGCCAGCAGCTTTCGGACAGGCCTAACCTACGAGCAGTACTTC
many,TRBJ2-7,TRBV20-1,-,CSAEGLAAYEQYF,TGCAGTGCTGAGGGGCTAGCCGCGTACGAGCAGTACTTC
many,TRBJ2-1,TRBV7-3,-,CASSLGENSYNEQFF,TGTGCCAGCAGCCTAGGGGAGAACTCCTACAATGAGCAGTTCTTC
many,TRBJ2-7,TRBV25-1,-,CASSELGGLNEQYF,TGTGCCAGCAGTGAACTAGGGGGTTTGAACGAGCAGTACTTC
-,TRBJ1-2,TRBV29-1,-,CSVEDSNYGYTF,TGCAGCGTTGAAGACAGTAACTATGGCTACACCTTC
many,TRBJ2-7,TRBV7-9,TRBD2,CASRPMLAGSEQYF,TGTGCCAGCCGGCCTATGCTAGCGGGGAGTGAGCAGTACTTC
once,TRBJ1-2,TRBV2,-,CASSDVGVANYGYTF,TGTGCCAGCAGTGACGTAGGAGTGGCTAACTATGGCTACACCTTC
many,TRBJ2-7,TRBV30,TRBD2,CAWSSGLGGEQYF,TGTGCCTGGAGTTCCGGACTAGGTGGCGAGCAGTACTTC